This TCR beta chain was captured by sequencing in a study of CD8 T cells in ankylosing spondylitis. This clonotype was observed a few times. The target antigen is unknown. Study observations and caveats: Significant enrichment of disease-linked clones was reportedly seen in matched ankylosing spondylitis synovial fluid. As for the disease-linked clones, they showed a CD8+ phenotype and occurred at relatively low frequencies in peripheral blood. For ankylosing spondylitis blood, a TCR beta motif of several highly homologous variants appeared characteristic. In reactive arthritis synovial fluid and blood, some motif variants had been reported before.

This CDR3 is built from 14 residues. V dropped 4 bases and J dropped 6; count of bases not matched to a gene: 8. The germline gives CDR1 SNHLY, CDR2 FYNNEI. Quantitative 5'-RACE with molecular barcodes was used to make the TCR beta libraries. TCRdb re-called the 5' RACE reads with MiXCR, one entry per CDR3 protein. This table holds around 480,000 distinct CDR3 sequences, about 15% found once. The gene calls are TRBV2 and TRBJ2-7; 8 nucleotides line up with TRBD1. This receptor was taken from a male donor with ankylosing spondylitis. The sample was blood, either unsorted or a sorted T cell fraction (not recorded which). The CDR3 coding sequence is TGTGCCAGCAGTGCCTCACAGGGGGTATCCGAGCAGTACTTC. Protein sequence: CASSASQGVSEQYF.